Below are 26 T cell receptor beta chains sequenced from a single sample in a study of identical twins. TCRdb reprocessed the 5' RACE reads with MiXCR, giving one entry per CDR3 protein. The table includes more than 200,000 distinct CDR3 sequences, around 9.6% detected once. The sequenced sample was memory (CD45RO+) T cells sorted from blood. These receptors originate from a woman aged 18 to 35 in good health.

This clonotype was counted a single time. This rearrangement joins TRBV20-1 to TRBJ2-7; D remains ambiguous. The CDR3 loop spans 14 amino acids. The V gene's germline CDR1 is DFQATT and CDR2 SNEGSKA (reference sequence). The ends were cut back, 5 bases at V and 0 bases at J, with 14 bases in the middle. The CDR3: CSASRTWSSYEQYF. The CDR3 DNA is TGCAGTGCTTCCCGTACTTGGAGCTCCTACGAGCAGTACTTC.

This clonotype was detected ten times or more. The chain has TRBV29-1 and TRBJ1-5; D not certain. The CDR3 consists of 10 residues. Trimming stripped 0 bases from V and 6 bases from J, with 0 bases between. The germline CDR1 and CDR2 sequences are SQVTM and ANQGSEA. CDR3 nucleotide sequence: TGCAGCGTTGAAGATCAGCCCCAGCATTTT. Translation gives CSVEDQPQHF.

The chain couples TRBV7-8 to TRBJ2-3, with D tentatively TRBD2 (6 bases). V lost 4 bases and J 2 bases, leaving 13 bases between the germline ends. The CDR3 consists of 15 residues. Germline V CDR1 and CDR2: SGHVS, FQNEAQ. The CDR3 DNA reads as TGTGCCAGCAGCTCTCTGGGGACTTTCACAGATACGCAGTATTTT. Translating gives CASSSLGTFTDTQYF.

V usage is TRBV7-9 and J usage is TRBJ1-4; D gene ambiguous. Trimming pared 5 bases from V and 10 bases from J, leaving 14 bases between. This CDR3 is built from 13 residues. Germline loops: CDR1 SEHNR, CDR2 FQNEAQ (reference sequence). The CDR3 region is CASSKTPGGKLFF. CDR3 coding DNA: TGTGCCAGCAGCAAGACGCCGGGTGGAAAACTGTTTTTT.

This clonotype was seen ten or more times. The chain couples TRBV5-4 to TRBJ1-1; tentatively, D is TRBD1 (6 bases). V lost 4 bases, J lost 6 bases, and 19 bases lay in between. CDR3 length: 15 residues. Germline CDR1 SGHNT, CDR2 YYREEE (reference sequence). In DNA form, the CDR3 reads TGTGCCAGCAGCCCATGGTCGGGGGGCGTCGCTGAAGCTTTCTTT. This gives the protein CASSPWSGGVAEAFF.

This clonotype was counted between two and nine times. The rearrangement joins TRBV6-1 to TRBJ2-2; 12 nucleotides align to TRBD1. The V and J ends lost 5 bases and 6 bases, in that order; junction bases with no gene match: 13. CDR3 length equals 18 residues. The V gene's germline CDR1 is MNHNS and CDR2 SASEGT. The DNA of the CDR3 is TGTGCCAGCAGTCCCTCCGGGACAGGGGGCTCCCCTGCCGGGGAGCTGTTTTTT. It specifies CASSPSGTGGSPAGELFF.

This clonotype was seen a handful of times. The rearrangement joins TRBV9 to TRBJ2-2, with D perhaps TRBD1 or TRBD2 (5 bases each). This CDR3 is 15 amino acids long. Germline V gene sequence: CDR1 SGDLS, CDR2 YYNGEE. Trimming removed 2 bases at V and 1 base at J, with 9 bases between. As DNA, the CDR3 is TGTGCCAGCAGCGTCCGGGACCGGAACACCGGGGAGCTGTTTTTT. Protein: CASSVRDRNTGELFF.

This clonotype was seen repeatedly, ten times or more. This sequence joins TRBV5-5 and TRBJ1-6, with D tentatively TRBD1 (6 bases). V was clipped by 0 bases and J by 7 bases, with 14 bases between them. Per the germline V gene, CDR1 is SGHKS and CDR2 is YYEKEE (reference sequence). This CDR3 is 16 amino acids long. The DNA of the CDR3 is TGTGCCAGCAGCTTGGTTATTCTACAGGGCAATTCACCCCTCCACTTT. This translates into CASSLVILQGNSPLHF.

The chain uses TRBV20-1 and TRBJ2-5; D possibly matches TRBD1 or TRBD2 (5 bases each). The CDR3 length is 13 residues. V shed 1 base and J shed 3 bases, with 9 bases lying between them. Germline CDR1 DFQATT, CDR2 SNEGSKA (reference sequence). The CDR3 bases are TGCAGTGCTAGAGCAGGGACGGAAGAGACCCAGTACTTC. Protein sequence: CSARAGTEETQYF.

This clonotype was counted ten times or more. One junction end does not reproduce the germline sequence, and a read error may be involved. The chain has TRBV5-1 and TRBJ2-7; tentative D call: TRBD2 (6 bases). The CDR3 length is 14 residues. Germline loops: CDR1 SGHRS, CDR2 YFSETQ. The CDR3 DNA reads TGTGCCAGCAGTTTTAGCGGCTCCTCCTACGAGCAGTACTTC. It encodes CASSFSGSSYEQYF. Together with reference TRBV5-1 and TRBJ2-7, the CDR3 gives the full variable domain: KAGVTQTPRYLIKTRGQQVTLSCSPISGHRSVSWYQQTPGQGLQFLFEYFSETQRNKGNFPGRFSGRQFSNSRSEMNVSTLELGDSALYLCASSFSGSSYEQYFGPGTRLTVT.

This clonotype came up many times. The chain combines TRBV7-2 with TRBJ1-2, with a tentative D call TRBD1 (5 bases). This CDR3 has 14 residues. The germline V gene has CDR1 SGHTA and CDR2 FQGNSA. Between the trimmed V and J ends, which lost 1 base and 4 bases, there was a span of 10 bases. CDR3 amino acids: CASSLGQSGYGYTF. The CDR3 nucleotides read TGTGCCAGCAGCTTAGGACAGTCGGGCTATGGCTACACCTTC.

This clonotype came up a few times. The genes are TRBV19 and TRBJ2-1; D uncertain. Germline CDR1 is LNHDA and CDR2 is SQIVND (reference sequence). The CDR3 length is 12 residues. V gave up 3 bases and J gave up 7 bases, with 7 bases separating them. The CDR3 protein is CASSMNRNEQFF. CDR3 DNA sequence: TGTGCCAGTAGTATGAACCGGAATGAGCAGTTCTTC.

The V and J genes are TRBV20-1 and TRBJ2-2, with a weak D call TRBD2 (5 bases). This CDR3 is built from 13 residues. Germline loops: CDR1 DFQATT, CDR2 SNEGSKA (reference sequence). The ends were cut back, 2 bases at V and 6 bases at J, with 10 bases in the middle. The CDR3 sequence: CSARLALAGELFF. CDR3 DNA: TGCAGTGCTAGACTAGCTCTTGCCGGGGAGCTGTTTTTT.

This clonotype was detected only a few times. Written as DNA, the CDR3 is TGTGCCAGCAGCCGGGGAGGGGCTGGAAACACCATATATTTT. Encoded protein: CASSRGGAGNTIYF. The chain couples TRBV7-9 to TRBJ1-3, with D possibly matching TRBD1 (5 bases). V gave up 5 bases and J gave up 2 bases, with 10 bases separating them. CDR3 length: 14 amino acids. Germline V gene data show CDR1 as SEHNR and CDR2 as FQNEAQ (reference sequence). The full variable domain, with the rest looked up from reference TRBV7-9 and TRBJ1-3, is DTGVSQNPRHKITKRGQNVTFRCDPISEHNRLYWYRQTLGQGPEFLTYFQNEAQLEKSRLLSDRFSAERPKGSFSTLEIQRTEQGDSAMYLCASSRGGAGNTIYFGEGSWLTVV.

This clonotype was recorded a few times. This chain joins TRBV25-1 and TRBJ2-1; 8 bases are a match to TRBD2. V lost 4 bases and J lost 6; bases outside the gene matches: 11. The germline V gene has CDR1 MGHDK and CDR2 SYGVNS. CDR3 length: 16 residues. CDR3 region: CASSGLLADKPNEQFF. Written as DNA, the CDR3 is TGTGCCAGCAGTGGTTTACTAGCGGACAAACCCAATGAGCAGTTCTTC.

The chain recombines TRBV10-3 with TRBJ2-7; 13 bases are a match to TRBD2. Germline CDR1 and CDR2: ENHRY and SYGVKD. The CDR3 contains 15 residues. V shed 5 bases and J 2 bases; nucleotides not matched to a gene: 3. DNA of the CDR3: TGTGCCATCAGTACAACTAGCGGGAGGGCCTACGAGCAGTACTTC. Its protein product is CAISTTSGRAYEQYF.

The V and J genes are TRBV4-1 and TRBJ2-1, with 13 nucleotides matching TRBD2. CDR1 and CDR2 from the germline V gene are MGHRA and YSYEKL. The CDR3 has 16 residues. V was clipped by 2 bases and J by 7 bases; unmatched bases: 5. In DNA form, the CDR3 reads TGCGCCAGCAGCCAACCACGGACTAGCGGGAGTAATGAGCAGTTCTTC. Translating gives CASSQPRTSGSNEQFF.

This clonotype has more than one count but fewer than ten. The J gene is TRBJ2-7, the V gene TRBV5-5; 8 bases align to TRBD1. Germline V gene lookup returns CDR1 SGHKS and CDR2 YYEKEE (reference sequence). The length of the CDR3 is 15 residues. The V segment lost 4 bases and the J segment 0 bases; nucleotides outside the gene matches: 6. CDR3 in amino acids: CASSPWTGSSYEQYF. The CDR3 DNA reads TGTGCCAGCAGCCCATGGACAGGGAGCTCCTACGAGCAGTACTTC.

This chain joins TRBV5-1 and TRBJ1-2, with D unclear. CDR1 and CDR2 (germline): SGHRS, YFSETQ. The CDR3 sequence is 13 residues long. The ends were cut back, 3 bases at V and 8 bases at J, with 14 bases in the middle. CDR3 amino acids: CASSSGGIEGYTF. The CDR3 region has the DNA TGCGCCAGCAGCTCCGGCGGAATTGAAGGCTACACCTTC. The full variable domain, in which reference TRBV5-1 and TRBJ1-2 provide the parts outside the CDR3, is KAGVTQTPRYLIKTRGQQVTLSCSPISGHRSVSWYQQTPGQGLQFLFEYFSETQRNKGNFPGRFSGRQFSNSRSEMNVSTLELGDSALYLCASSSGGIEGYTFGSGTRLTVV.

Regarding this clonotype: Compared with germline, one end of the junction differs, possibly owing to a read error. The chain uses TRBV20-1 and TRBJ2-3; 13 bases map to TRBD2. There are 16 residues in the CDR3. The V gene's germline CDR1 is DFQATT and CDR2 SNEGSKA (reference sequence). The CDR3 region is CCAGLGLAGPTDTQYF. The DNA for the CDR3 is TGCTGTGCTGGTTTGGGACTAGCGGGACCTACAGATACGCAGTATTTT.

A few counts support this clonotype. Its ends do not fully match the called genes, so a read error is possible. This sequence joins TRBV7-9 and TRBJ2-5; D gene unclear. CDR3 length equals 11 residues. Germline values: CDR1 SEHNR, CDR2 FQNEAQ (reference sequence). The CDR3 DNA reads TGTGCCAGCAGCTTTTACAGTGGGTTAGCCTTC. Amino acid sequence: CASSFYSGLAF.

The rearrangement links TRBV6-1 to TRBJ2-7; perhaps TRBD2 as D (5 bases). With 4 bases removed from V and 0 bases from J, the gap between germline ends came to 10 bases. The CDR3 length is 14 residues. Germline V lookup: CDR1 MNHNS, CDR2 SASEGT. CDR3 in amino acids: CASSGRGSSYEQYF. CDR3 in DNA: TGTGCCAGCAGTGGCCGAGGGAGCTCCTACGAGCAGTACTTC.

This clonotype occurred many times. CDR3 sequence reads: CASSGLAMSSYNEQFF. The CDR3 DNA reads as TGTGCCAGCAGCGGGCTAGCGATGAGCTCCTACAATGAGCAGTTCTTC. This sequence joins TRBV7-2 and TRBJ2-1; the D gene is possibly TRBD2 (6 bases). V was shortened by 5 bases and J by 0 bases, with 14 bases between the two germline ends. The CDR3 contains 16 residues. Germline CDR1 and CDR2: SGHTA and FQGNSA.

This clonotype has only a few counts. V and J are TRBV6-2 or TRBV6-3 and TRBJ2-1; the D gene is possibly TRBD1 (5 bases). Germline CDR1 MNHEY, CDR2 SVGEGT. The CDR3 extends over 12 amino acids. The ends were cut back, 7 bases at V and 8 bases at J, with 12 bases in the middle. The CDR3 coding sequence is TGTGCCAGCAAACGACAGTTCCATGAGCAGTTCTTC. Translating gives CASKRQFHEQFF.

This clonotype was seen ten or more times. The genes are TRBV7-8 and TRBJ2-1, with 7 positions matching TRBD1. Per the germline V gene, CDR1 is SGHVS and CDR2 is FQNEAQ. The CDR3 has 15 amino acids. V lost 5 bases, J lost 7 bases, and 11 bases stayed unmatched. This CDR3 is CASSIRQGPSNEQFF. The CDR3 bases are TGTGCCAGCAGCATTCGACAGGGTCCCTCGAATGAGCAGTTCTTC. The complete variable domain, with remaining parts taken from reference TRBV7-8 and TRBJ2-1, reads GAGVSQSPRYKVAKRGQDVALRCDPISGHVSLFWYQQALGQGPEFLTYFQNEAQLDKSGLPSDRFFAERPEGSVSTLKIQRTQQEDSAVYLCASSIRQGPSNEQFFGPGTRLTVL.

The chain has TRBV6-5 and TRBJ2-7; D is undetermined. CDR1 and CDR2 (germline): MNHEY, SVGAGI. V was trimmed by 2 bases and J by 3 bases, leaving 11 bases between them. This CDR3 has 14 amino acids. Here the CDR3 DNA reads TGTGCCAGCAGTTACGACCCCGCGAGCTACGAGCAGTACTTC. Its protein is CASSYDPASYEQYF.